The 4 T cell receptor beta chains presented below share a single source sample, sequenced in a study of T cells in tuberculosis listed by TCRdb under 2018. The library was obtained by the immunoSEQ multiplex PCR assay. This immuneACCESS table, as held by TCRdb, lists in-frame sequences with V and J called but not all clones. Of the missing ones, under half trace to an unresolved V gene in checked studies; the others have no known cause. The sample profile shows 30,000 to 45,000 clones; 93% of them were found once. 5.5% to 8% of the sample is in the top ten clones. Specimen: PBMCs. These receptors originate from a donor aged 10-30 years with latent tuberculosis or without tuberculosis infection.

The J gene is TRBJ1-2, the V gene TRBV11-2; 7 positions agree with TRBD1. From germline, CDR1 is SGHAT and CDR2 FQNNGV. V was pared by 1 base and J by 4 bases, with 15 bases of the junction left unmatched. The CDR3 runs to 18 residues. The CDR3 loop reads CASSLVSHIDRALYGYTF. In DNA form, the CDR3 reads TGTGCCAGCAGCTTAGTCTCCCACATCGACAGGGCCCTCTATGGCTACACCTTC.

The chain combines TRBV5-8 with TRBJ1-2; D gene unclear. The CDR3 length is 14 residues. Germline loops: CDR1 SGHTS, CDR2 YDEGEE. V lost 4 bases and J 2 bases, leaving 12 bases between the germline ends. DNA for the CDR3: TGTGCCAGCAGCCCCTTTCCAGGAAACTATGGCTACACCTTC. The encoded protein is CASSPFPGNYGYTF.

The chain couples TRBV7-2 to TRBJ1-2; 7 bases fit TRBD1. The CDR3 has 14 residues. In germline, CDR1 is SGHTA, CDR2 FQGNSA. Losses at the gene ends were 5 bases for V and 0 bases for J; bases not matched to a gene: 3. This CDR3 reads CASSRDSTNYGYTF. The CDR3 DNA reads TGTGCCAGCAGCCGGGACAGCACTAACTATGGCTACACCTTC.

The V and J genes are TRBV7-2 and TRBJ2-5, with D possibly matching TRBD1 (6 bases). The V and J ends lost 6 bases and 5 bases respectively, with 13 bases between them. The CDR3 sequence is 13 residues long. Germline assignment: CDR1 SGHTA and CDR2 FQGNSA. CDR3 loop: CASSFRGRETQYF. The CDR3 nucleotides are TGTGCCAGCAGTTTCAGGGGTCGGGAGACCCAGTACTTC.